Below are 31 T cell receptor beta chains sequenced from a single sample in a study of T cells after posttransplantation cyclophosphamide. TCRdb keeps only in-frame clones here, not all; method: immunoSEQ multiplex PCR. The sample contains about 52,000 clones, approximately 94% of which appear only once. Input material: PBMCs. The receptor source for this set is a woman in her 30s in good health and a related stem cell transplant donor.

CDR3 coding DNA: TGTGCCAGTAGTAAACACCGCCAGGGGAGTCTGGGTTCACCCCTCCACTTT. It specifies CASSKHRQGSLGSPLHF. The V call is TRBV19, the J call TRBJ1-6, with D perhaps matching TRBD1 (6 bases). The germline V gene encodes CDR1 LNHDA and CDR2 SQIVND (reference sequence). This CDR3 contains 17 residues. Between the trimmed V and J ends, which lost 4 bases and 9 bases, there was a span of 22 bases. The full variable domain, rest sourced from reference TRBV19 and TRBJ1-6, is DGGITQSPKYLFRKEGQNVTLSCEQNLNHDAMYWYRQDPGQGLRLIYYSQIVNDFQKGDIAEGYSVSREKKESFPLTVTSAQKNPTAFYLCASSKHRQGSLGSPLHFGNGTRLTVT.

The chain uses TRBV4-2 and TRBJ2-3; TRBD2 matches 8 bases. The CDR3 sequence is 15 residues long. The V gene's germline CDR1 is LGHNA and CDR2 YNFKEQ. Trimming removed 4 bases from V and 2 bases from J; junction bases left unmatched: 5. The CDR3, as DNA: TGTGCCAGCAGCCCCGGGACTAGTCACACAGATACGCAGTATTTT. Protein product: CASSPGTSHTDTQYF.

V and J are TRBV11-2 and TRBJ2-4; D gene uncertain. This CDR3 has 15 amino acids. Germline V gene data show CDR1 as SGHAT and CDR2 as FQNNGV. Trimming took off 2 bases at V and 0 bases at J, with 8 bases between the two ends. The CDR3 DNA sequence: TGTGCCAGCAGCTTAACGGGTATAGCCAAAAACATTCAGTACTTC. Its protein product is CASSLTGIAKNIQYF.

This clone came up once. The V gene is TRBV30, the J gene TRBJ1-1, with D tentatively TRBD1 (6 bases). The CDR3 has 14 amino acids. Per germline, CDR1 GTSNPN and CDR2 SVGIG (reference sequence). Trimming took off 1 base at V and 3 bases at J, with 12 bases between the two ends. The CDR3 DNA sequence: TGTGCCTGGAGTGCAGGGGAGAGGGACACTGAAGCTTTCTTT. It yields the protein CAWSAGERDTEAFF.

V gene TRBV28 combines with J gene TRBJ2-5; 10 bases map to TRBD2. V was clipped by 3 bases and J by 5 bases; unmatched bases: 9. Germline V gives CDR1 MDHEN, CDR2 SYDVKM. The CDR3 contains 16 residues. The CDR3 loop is CASSFASGGPQETQYF. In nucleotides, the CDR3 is TGTGCCAGCAGTTTCGCTAGCGGGGGTCCTCAGGAGACCCAGTACTTC. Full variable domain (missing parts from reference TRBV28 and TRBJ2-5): DVKVTQSSRYLVKRTGEKVFLECVQDMDHENMFWYRQDPGLGLRLIYFSYDVKMKEKGDIPEGYSVSREKKERFSLILESASTNQTSMYLCASSFASGGPQETQYFGPGTRLLVL.

CDR3 in DNA: TGTGCCAGCAGCGTAGACGGACAGGGTTCCACTGAAGCTTTCTTT. Its protein is CASSVDGQGSTEAFF. The chain links TRBV9 to TRBJ1-1; TRBD1 agrees at 8 bases. Germline CDR1 and CDR2: SGDLS and YYNGEE. Trimming removed 0 bases from V and 4 bases from J; junction bases left unmatched: 5. The CDR3 spans 15 residues.

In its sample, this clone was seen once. Here the CDR3 DNA reads TGTGCCAGCAGTCAGAACTATGGCTACACCTTC. Its protein is CASSQNYGYTF. V usage is TRBV28 and J usage is TRBJ1-2; unclear D gene. The germline gives CDR1 MDHEN, CDR2 SYDVKM. This CDR3 contains 11 residues. The V end lost 5 bases, the J end lost 2 bases, and 3 bases lay between the germline ends.

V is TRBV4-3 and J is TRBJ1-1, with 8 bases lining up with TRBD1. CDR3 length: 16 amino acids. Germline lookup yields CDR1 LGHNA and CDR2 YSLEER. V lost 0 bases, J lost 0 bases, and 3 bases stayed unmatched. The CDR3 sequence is CASSQDPGGVNTEAFF. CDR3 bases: TGCGCCAGCAGCCAAGATCCAGGGGGCGTGAACACTGAAGCTTTCTTT.

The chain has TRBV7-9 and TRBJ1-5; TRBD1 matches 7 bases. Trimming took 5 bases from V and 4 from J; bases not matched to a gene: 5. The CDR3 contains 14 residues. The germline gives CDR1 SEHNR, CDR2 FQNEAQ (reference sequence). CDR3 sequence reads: CASSGTEGNQPQHF. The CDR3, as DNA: TGTGCCAGCAGCGGGACAGAGGGAAATCAGCCCCAGCATTTT.

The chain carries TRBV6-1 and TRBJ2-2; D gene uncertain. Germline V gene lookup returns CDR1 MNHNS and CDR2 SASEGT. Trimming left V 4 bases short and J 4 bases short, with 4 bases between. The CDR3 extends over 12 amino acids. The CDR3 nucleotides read TGTGCCAGCAGTGGCAGCACCGGGGAGCTGTTTTTT. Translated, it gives CASSGSTGELFF.

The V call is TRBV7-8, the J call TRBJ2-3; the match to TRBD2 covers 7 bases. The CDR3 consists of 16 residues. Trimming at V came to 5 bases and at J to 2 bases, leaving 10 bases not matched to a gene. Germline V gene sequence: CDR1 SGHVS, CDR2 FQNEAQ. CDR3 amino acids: CASSPRTGGTTDTQYF. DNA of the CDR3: TGTGCCAGCAGCCCGCGAACCGGGGGGACCACAGATACGCAGTATTTT.

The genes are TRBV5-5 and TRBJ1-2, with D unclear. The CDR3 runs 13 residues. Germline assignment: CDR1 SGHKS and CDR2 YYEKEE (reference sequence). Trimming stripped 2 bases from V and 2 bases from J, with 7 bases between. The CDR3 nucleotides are TGTGCCAGCAGCTTCCAACAGAACTATGGCTACACCTTC. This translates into CASSFQQNYGYTF.

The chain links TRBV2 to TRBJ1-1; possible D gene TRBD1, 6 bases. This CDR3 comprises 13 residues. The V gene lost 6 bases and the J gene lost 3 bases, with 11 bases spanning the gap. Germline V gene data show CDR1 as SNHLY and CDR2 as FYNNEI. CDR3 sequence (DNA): TGTGCCAGCAGGGGGGAGGGGGACACTGAAGCTTTCTTT. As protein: CASRGEGDTEAFF.

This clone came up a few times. CDR3 nucleotides: TGCGCCAACCTAAGGCAGGGGCGGACCGGGGAGCTGTTTTTT. It codes for CANLRQGRTGELFF. The chain joins TRBV10-1 to TRBJ2-2; TRBD1 might be the D (6 bases). CDR1 is WNHNN and CDR2 is SYGVQD in the germline V gene (reference sequence). V was pared by 10 bases and J by 5 bases, with 17 bases between. The CDR3 loop spans 14 amino acids.

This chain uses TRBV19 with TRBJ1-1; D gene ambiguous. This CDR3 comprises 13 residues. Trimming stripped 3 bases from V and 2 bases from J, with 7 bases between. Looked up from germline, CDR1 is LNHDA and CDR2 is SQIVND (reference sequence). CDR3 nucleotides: TGTGCCAGTAGTATTTCCTTTAACACTGAAGCTTTCTTT. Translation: CASSISFNTEAFF.

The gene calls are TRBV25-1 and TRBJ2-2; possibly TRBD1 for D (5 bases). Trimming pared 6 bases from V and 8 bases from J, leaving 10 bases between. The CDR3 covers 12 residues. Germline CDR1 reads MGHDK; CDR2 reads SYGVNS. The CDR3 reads CASSAPGGELFF. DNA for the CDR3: TGTGCCAGCAGCGCCCCAGGGGGGGAGCTGTTTTTT.

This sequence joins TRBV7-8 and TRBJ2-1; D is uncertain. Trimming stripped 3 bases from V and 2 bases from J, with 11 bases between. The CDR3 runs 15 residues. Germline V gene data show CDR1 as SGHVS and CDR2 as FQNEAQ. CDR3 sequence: CASSFGASTYNEQFF. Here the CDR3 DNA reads TGTGCCAGCAGCTTCGGAGCTTCAACCTACAATGAGCAGTTCTTC.

Written as DNA, the CDR3 is TGTGCCACCACGACAGGGGTCGAATCACCCCTCCACTTT. Translated, it gives CATTTGVESPLHF. This sequence joins TRBV10-3 and TRBJ1-6; 8 bases are a match to TRBD1. Germline CDR1 and CDR2: ENHRY and SYGVKD. The CDR3 consists of 13 residues. Trimming cost V 10 bases and J 10 bases; bases outside gene matches: 9.

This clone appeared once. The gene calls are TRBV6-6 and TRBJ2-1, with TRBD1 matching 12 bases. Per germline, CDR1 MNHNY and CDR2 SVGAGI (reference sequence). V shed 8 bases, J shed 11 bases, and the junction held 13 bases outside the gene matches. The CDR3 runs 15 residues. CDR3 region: CASGPPGTGGEQQFF. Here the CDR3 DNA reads TGTGCCAGCGGACCCCCGGGGACAGGGGGCGAACAGCAGTTCTTC.

The CDR3: CASRAPNQPQHF. CDR3 in DNA: TGTGCCAGCAGGGCCCCCAATCAGCCCCAGCATTTT. V and J are TRBV2 and TRBJ1-5, with no clear D. V gave up 6 bases and J gave up 3 bases, with 6 bases separating them. Germline V gene sequence: CDR1 SNHLY, CDR2 FYNNEI. There are 12 residues in the CDR3.

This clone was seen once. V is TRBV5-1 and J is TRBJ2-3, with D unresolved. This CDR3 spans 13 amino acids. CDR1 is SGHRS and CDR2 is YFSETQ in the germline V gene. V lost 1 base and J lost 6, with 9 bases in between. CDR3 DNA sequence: TGCGCCAGCAGCTTGCGTGACATGGATACGCAGTATTTT. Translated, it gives CASSLRDMDTQYF.

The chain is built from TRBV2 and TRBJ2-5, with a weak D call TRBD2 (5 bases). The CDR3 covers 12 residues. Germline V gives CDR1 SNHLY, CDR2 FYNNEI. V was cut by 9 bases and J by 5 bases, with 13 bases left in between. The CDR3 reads CASTLARETQYF. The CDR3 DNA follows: TGTGCCAGTACTCTAGCTCGGGAGACCCAGTACTTC.

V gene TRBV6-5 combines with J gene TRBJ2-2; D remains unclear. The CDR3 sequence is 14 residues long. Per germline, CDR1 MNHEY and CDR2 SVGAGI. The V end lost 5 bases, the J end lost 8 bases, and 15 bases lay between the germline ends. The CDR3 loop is CASSIRVAAGELFF. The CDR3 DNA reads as TGTGCCAGCAGTATCCGGGTAGCAGCGGGGGAGCTGTTTTTT.

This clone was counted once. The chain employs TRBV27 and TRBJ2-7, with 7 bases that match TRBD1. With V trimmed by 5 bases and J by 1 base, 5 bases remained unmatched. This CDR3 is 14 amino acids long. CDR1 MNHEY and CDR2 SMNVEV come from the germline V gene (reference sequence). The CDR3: CASSPQGWSYEQYF. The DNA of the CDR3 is TGTGCCAGCAGTCCACAGGGGTGGTCCTACGAGCAGTACTTC.

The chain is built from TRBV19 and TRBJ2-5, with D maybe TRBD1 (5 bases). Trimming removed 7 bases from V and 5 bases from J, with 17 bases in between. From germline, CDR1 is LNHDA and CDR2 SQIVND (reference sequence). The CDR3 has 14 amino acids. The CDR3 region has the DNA TGTGCCAGTACCGTTAGGGCAGGGTGGGAGACCCAGTACTTC. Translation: CASTVRAGWETQYF.

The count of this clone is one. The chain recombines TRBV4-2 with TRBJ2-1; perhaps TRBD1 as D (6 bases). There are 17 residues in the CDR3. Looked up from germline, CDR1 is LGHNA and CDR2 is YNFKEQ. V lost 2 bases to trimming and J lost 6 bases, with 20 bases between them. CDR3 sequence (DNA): TGTGCCAGCAGCCAAAAAGGATCAGGGGTCCCTCCCAATGAGCAGTTCTTC. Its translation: CASSQKGSGVPPNEQFF.

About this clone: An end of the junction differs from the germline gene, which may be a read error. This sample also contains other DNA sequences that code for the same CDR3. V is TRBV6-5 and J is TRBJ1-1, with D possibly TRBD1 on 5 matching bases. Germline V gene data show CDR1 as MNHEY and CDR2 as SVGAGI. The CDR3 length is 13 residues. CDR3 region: CASSLGGSVEAFF. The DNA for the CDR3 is TGTGCCAGCAGTTTGGGGGGGAGCGTTGAAGCCTTCTTT.

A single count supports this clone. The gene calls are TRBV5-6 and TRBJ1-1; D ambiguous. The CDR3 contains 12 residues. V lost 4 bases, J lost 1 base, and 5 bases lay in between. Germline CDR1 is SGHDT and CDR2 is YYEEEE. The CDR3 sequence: CASSPGNTEAFF. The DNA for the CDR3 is TGTGCCAGCAGCCCAGGGAACACTGAAGCTTTCTTT.

Written as DNA, the CDR3 is TGTGCCAGCAGCTCTCCGGGACAGGGAATTCCAGATACGCAGTATTTT. Translating it yields CASSSPGQGIPDTQYF. The genes are TRBV7-8 and TRBJ2-3, with 9 bases that match TRBD1. V was pared by 4 bases and J by 4 bases, with 9 bases of the junction left unmatched. The CDR3 runs 16 residues. CDR1 SGHVS and CDR2 FQNEAQ come from the germline V gene.

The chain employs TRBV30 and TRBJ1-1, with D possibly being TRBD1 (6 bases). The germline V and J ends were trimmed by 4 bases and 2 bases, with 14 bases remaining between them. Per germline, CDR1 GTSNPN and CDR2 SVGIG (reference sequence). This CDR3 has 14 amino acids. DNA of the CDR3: TGTGCCTGGAAGCGTAACAGGGACAACACTGAAGCTTTCTTT. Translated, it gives CAWKRNRDNTEAFF.

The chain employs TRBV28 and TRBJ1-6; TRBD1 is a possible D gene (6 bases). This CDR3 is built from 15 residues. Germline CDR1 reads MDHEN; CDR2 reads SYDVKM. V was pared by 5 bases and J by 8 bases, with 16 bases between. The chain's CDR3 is CASSLSRAGDSPLHF. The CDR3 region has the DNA TGTGCCAGCAGTCTTTCTCGGGCAGGGGATTCACCCCTCCACTTT.